What follows are 20 T cell receptor beta chains derived from one specimen sequenced in a study of blood T cell repertoires in COVID-19. Libraries were prepared by immunoSEQ multiplex PCR; TCRdb keeps only in-frame clonotypes and omits some of them. This sample has approximately 25,000 clones, with roughly 74% found just once. Sequencing was performed on peripheral blood. These receptors were taken from a man between 45 and 60 years old with COVID-19, enrolled during active disease.

This clone turned up a few times. The V gene is TRBV6-5, the J gene TRBJ2-2, with a tentative D call TRBD2 (5 bases). This CDR3 has 15 residues. Between the trimmed V and J ends, which lost 8 bases and 0 bases, there was a span of 13 bases. Germline V lookup: CDR1 MNHEY, CDR2 SVGAGI. The CDR3 coding sequence is TGTGCCAGCTCCTATCGGCGGGCGAACACCGGGGAGCTGTTTTTT. It translates to CASSYRRANTGELFF.

This rearrangement joins TRBV7-9 to TRBJ2-6; 8 bases fit TRBD1. V dropped 4 bases and J dropped 3; count of bases not matched to a gene: 8. Germline V lookup: CDR1 SEHNR, CDR2 FQNEAQ (reference sequence). The CDR3 runs to 17 residues. The CDR3 nucleotides are TGTGCCAGCAGCTCTGAGACAGGGGACGGTGGGGCCAACGTCCTGACTTTC. It codes for CASSSETGDGGANVLTF.

The genes are TRBV11-3 and TRBJ2-3; D remains ambiguous. This CDR3 region has 13 residues. Looked up from germline, CDR1 is SGHNT and CDR2 is YENEEA. Trimming removed 2 bases from V and 4 bases from J, with 7 bases in between. CDR3 residues: CASSLNPADTQYF. Here the CDR3 DNA reads TGTGCCAGCAGCTTAAACCCGGCAGATACGCAGTATTTT.

This clone turned up a few times. The chain carries TRBV9 and TRBJ1-2, with a possible D match to TRBD1 (5 bases). Germline loops: CDR1 SGDLS, CDR2 YYNGEE. V was shortened by 4 bases and J by 1 base, with 17 bases between the two germline ends. The CDR3 loop spans 16 amino acids. The CDR3: CASSLGTPRRNYGYTF. The CDR3, as DNA: TGTGCCAGCAGCCTGGGGACTCCTAGGCGTAACTATGGCTACACCTTC.

J is TRBJ2-7 and V is TRBV5-1; TRBD1 matches at 7 bases. This CDR3 comprises 15 residues. V shed 0 bases and J 3 bases; nucleotides not matched to a gene: 6. Germline assignment: CDR1 SGHRS and CDR2 YFSETQ. The CDR3 coding sequence is TGCGCCAGCAGCTTGGATGGCGGACAGGTCTACGAGCAGTACTTC. Protein sequence: CASSLDGGQVYEQYF.

This chain links TRBV20-1 with TRBJ1-2; 8 bases are a match to TRBD1. CDR1 and CDR2 (germline): DFQATT, SNEGSKA (reference sequence). The ends lost 3 bases at V and 0 bases at J; junction bases unmatched: 6. The CDR3 length is 15 residues. The CDR3 sequence: CSASSLDRANYGYTF. The CDR3 DNA reads TGCAGTGCTAGTTCCCTGGACAGGGCTAACTATGGCTACACCTTC.

J is TRBJ1-3 and V is TRBV6-5, with TRBD1 as a possible D gene (5 bases). The germline V gene encodes CDR1 MNHEY and CDR2 SVGAGI. This CDR3 contains 15 residues. V was trimmed by 7 bases and J by 1 base, leaving 14 bases between them. As DNA, the CDR3 is TGTGCCAGCACGGAGGGGTATCAATCTGGAAACACCATATATTTT. As protein: CASTEGYQSGNTIYF.

The chain links TRBV9 to TRBJ2-3; 9 bases align to TRBD2. This CDR3 is 15 amino acids long. V trimming: 6 bases; J trimming: 5 bases; junction bases outside the gene matches: 10. The germline V gene encodes CDR1 SGDLS and CDR2 YYNGEE. The CDR3, as DNA: TGTGCCAGCACCGAAGGCGGGGGGGCGTTAGATACGCAGTATTTT. Translated: CASTEGGGALDTQYF.

The chain couples TRBV7-3 to TRBJ1-1, with 7 nucleotides matching TRBD1. Germline values: CDR1 SGHTA, CDR2 FQGTGA. J lost 4 bases, V lost 4 bases, and 3 bases had no gene match. The CDR3 covers 13 residues. The CDR3 region is CASSSYRGTEAFF. In nucleotides, the CDR3 is TGTGCCAGCAGCTCTTACAGGGGCACTGAAGCTTTCTTT. The whole variable domain, filled in from reference TRBV7-3 and TRBJ1-1, reads GAGVSQTPSNKVTEKGKYVELRCDPISGHTALYWYRQSLGQGPEFLIYFQGTGAADDSGLPNDRFFAVRPEGSVSTLKIQRTERGDSAVYLCASSSYRGTEAFFGQGTRLTVV.

The chain joins TRBV6-6 to TRBJ2-2; 13 bases fit TRBD2. Germline CDR1 reads MNHNY; CDR2 reads SVGAGI (reference sequence). The ends lost 5 bases at V and 0 bases at J; junction bases unmatched: 24. This CDR3 spans 24 amino acids. The CDR3 loop is CASSPDGTWESGTSGASNTGELFF. CDR3 in DNA: TGTGCCAGCAGTCCCGACGGGACATGGGAGTCTGGGACTAGCGGGGCATCGAACACCGGGGAGCTGTTTTTT.

The V call is TRBV10-2, the J call TRBJ2-3; 7 nucleotides line up with TRBD2. Trimming cost V 6 bases and J 1 base; bases outside gene matches: 4. Germline loops: CDR1 WSHSY, CDR2 SAAADI. The CDR3 is made up of 14 amino acids. The CDR3 DNA reads as TGCGCCAGCAGAGCGGGACTTGGCACAGATACGCAGTATTTT. It translates to CASRAGLGTDTQYF.

J is TRBJ2-2 and V is TRBV7-3, with TRBD2 identical over 8 bases. This CDR3 contains 16 residues. Germline V gene data show CDR1 as SGHTA and CDR2 as FQGTGA. V gave up 2 bases and J gave up 3 bases; unmatched junction bases: 5. The CDR3 here is CASSLLGGAHTGELFF. In nucleotides, the CDR3 is TGTGCCAGCAGCTTACTCGGGGGGGCCCACACCGGGGAGCTGTTTTTT.

V is TRBV2 and J is TRBJ1-1; 9 bases map to TRBD1. The CDR3 spans 14 residues. After removal of 6 bases from V and 1 base from J, the junction contained 3 bases not matched to a gene. Germline V gene sequence: CDR1 SNHLY, CDR2 FYNNEI. CDR3 sequence (DNA): TGTGCCAGCAGGGGGGGACAGGGGAACACTGAAGCTTTCTTT. Its protein product is CASRGGQGNTEAFF.

Points on this clone: Other DNA sequences in this specimen translate into the identical CDR3. J is TRBJ1-1 and V is TRBV7-9, with D possibly matching TRBD1 (5 bases). V lost 2 bases to trimming and J lost 0 bases, with 7 bases between them. The germline CDR1 and CDR2 sequences are SEHNR and FQNEAQ (reference sequence). The CDR3 covers 14 residues. The CDR3 spells CASSLRQMNTEAFF. CDR3 DNA: TGTGCCAGCAGCTTACGACAGATGAACACTGAAGCTTTCTTT. Variable domain in full (rest from reference TRBV7-9 and TRBJ1-1): DTGVSQNPRHKITKRGQNVTFRCDPISEHNRLYWYRQTLGQGPEFLTYFQNEAQLEKSRLLSDRFSAERPKGSFSTLEIQRTEQGDSAMYLCASSLRQMNTEAFFGQGTRLTVV.

In this sample, this clone turned up a few times. The chain couples TRBV14 to TRBJ2-7, with D unresolved. Trimming stripped 2 bases from V and 3 bases from J, with 23 bases between. This CDR3 has 18 amino acids. Germline V gene lookup returns CDR1 SGHDN and CDR2 FVKESK. In DNA form, the CDR3 reads TGTGCCAGCAGCCAACGCTACAGAACGCTACTCCCCGACTACGAGCAGTACTTC. Encoded protein: CASSQRYRTLLPDYEQYF.

The rearrangement links TRBV30 to TRBJ2-2, with 7 bases aligning to TRBD1. CDR1 GTSNPN and CDR2 SVGIG come from the germline V gene (reference sequence). The CDR3 contains 14 residues. V shed 3 bases and J 2 bases; nucleotides not matched to a gene: 3. CDR3 loop: CAWRQGPNTGELFF. The CDR3, as DNA: TGTGCCTGGAGACAGGGGCCTAACACCGGGGAGCTGTTTTTT.

A word on this clone: A clone one base away is much larger, so this may be a read error. At the DNA level, this CDR3 is encoded by other sequences in the same sample as well. The chain carries TRBV1 and TRBJ2-5; the D call of TRBD2 is as the table states it, not checked on the DNA. TRBV1 is a known pseudogene. This CDR3 region has 15 residues. The CDR3 bases are TGCACCAGCAGCGGTCCCCGGGGGGCCGGCGAGACCCAGTACTTC. Translating it yields CTSSGPRGAGETQYF.

The V call is TRBV5-1, the J call TRBJ1-4; 7 bases are a match to TRBD1. The trim removed 2 bases at V and 8 bases at J, leaving 6 bases unmatched. Per the germline V gene, CDR1 is SGHRS and CDR2 is YFSETQ. The CDR3 loop spans 14 amino acids. This CDR3 is CASSFGQVGEKLFF. The CDR3 DNA reads as TGCGCCAGCAGCTTTGGACAGGTGGGAGAAAAACTGTTTTTT.

CDR3 bases: TGTGCCAGCACTTTAGGAGGCAGGGGGCGGAACAATGAGCAGTTCTTC. This codes for CASTLGGRGRNNEQFF. The J gene is TRBJ2-1, the V gene TRBV25-1, with 8 bases lining up with TRBD1. The CDR3 is 16 amino acids. The germline gives CDR1 MGHDK, CDR2 SYGVNS. V lost 7 bases to trimming and J lost 5 bases; unmatched junction nucleotides: 13. Supplemented by reference TRBV25-1 and TRBJ2-1, the full variable domain reads EADIYQTPRYLVIGTGKKITLECSQTMGHDKMYWYQQDPGMELHLIHYSYGVNSTEKGDLSSESTVSRIRTEHFPLTLESARPSHTSQYLCASTLGGRGRNNEQFFGPGTRLTVL.

This chain's CDR3 is CASSQDVGQGASYGYTF. The CDR3 DNA sequence: TGTGCCAGCAGCCAAGATGTAGGACAGGGTGCTTCCTATGGCTACACCTTC. This chain connects TRBV4-2 to TRBJ1-2; 8 bases are a match to TRBD1. This CDR3 has 17 amino acids. Trimming at V came to 0 bases and at J to 4 bases, leaving 10 bases not matched to a gene. From germline, CDR1 is LGHNA and CDR2 YNFKEQ.